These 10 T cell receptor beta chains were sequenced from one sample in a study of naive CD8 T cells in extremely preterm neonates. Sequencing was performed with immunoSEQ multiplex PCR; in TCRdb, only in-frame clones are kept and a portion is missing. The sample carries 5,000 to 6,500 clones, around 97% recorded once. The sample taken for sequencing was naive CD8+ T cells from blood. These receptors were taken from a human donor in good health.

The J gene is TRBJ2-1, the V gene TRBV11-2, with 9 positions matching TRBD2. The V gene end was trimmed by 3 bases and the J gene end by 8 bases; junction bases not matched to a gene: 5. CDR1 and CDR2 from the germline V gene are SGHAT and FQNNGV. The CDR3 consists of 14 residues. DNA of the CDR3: TGTGCCAGCAGCTTTAGGGGACTAGCAGATGAGCAGTTCTTC. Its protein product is CASSFRGLADEQFF.

The CDR3 DNA follows: TGTGCCAGCAGCTTAGTGGGACAGGGGGCAATATATGGCTACACCTTC. This sequence encodes CASSLVGQGAIYGYTF. The V call is TRBV7-9, the J call TRBJ1-2; 12 bases fit TRBD1. The CDR3 covers 16 residues. CDR1 SEHNR and CDR2 FQNEAQ come from the germline V gene (reference sequence). After removal of 1 base from V and 5 bases from J, the junction contained 5 bases not matched to a gene.

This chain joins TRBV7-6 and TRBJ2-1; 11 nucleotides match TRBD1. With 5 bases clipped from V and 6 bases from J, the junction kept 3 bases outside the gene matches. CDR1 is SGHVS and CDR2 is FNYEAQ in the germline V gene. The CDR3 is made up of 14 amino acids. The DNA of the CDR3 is TGTGCCAGCAGCCCAGGGACAGGGGGCAATGAGCAGTTCTTC. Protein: CASSPGTGGNEQFF.

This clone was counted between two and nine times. The CDR3 reads CSVEGSRSYEQYF. The CDR3 DNA is TGCAGCGTTGAAGGGAGCAGATCCTACGAGCAGTACTTC. The chain uses TRBV29-1 and TRBJ2-7; no definite D call. Trimming left V 1 base short and J 1 base short, with 8 bases between. Germline V gene sequence: CDR1 SQVTM, CDR2 ANQGSEA. This CDR3 spans 13 amino acids.

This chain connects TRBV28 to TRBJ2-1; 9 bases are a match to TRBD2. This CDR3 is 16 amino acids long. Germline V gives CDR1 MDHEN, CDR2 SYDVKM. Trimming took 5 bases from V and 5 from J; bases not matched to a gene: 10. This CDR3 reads CASSARGLASNNEQFF. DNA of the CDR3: TGTGCCAGCAGTGCCCGGGGACTAGCATCTAACAATGAGCAGTTCTTC.

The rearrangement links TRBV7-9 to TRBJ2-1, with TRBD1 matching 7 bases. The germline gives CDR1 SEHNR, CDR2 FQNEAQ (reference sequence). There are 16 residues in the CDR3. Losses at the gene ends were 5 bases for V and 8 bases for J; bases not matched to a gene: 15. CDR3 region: CASSPPWDSSDDEQFF. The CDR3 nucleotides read TGTGCCAGCAGCCCCCCGTGGGACAGCTCTGACGATGAGCAGTTCTTC.

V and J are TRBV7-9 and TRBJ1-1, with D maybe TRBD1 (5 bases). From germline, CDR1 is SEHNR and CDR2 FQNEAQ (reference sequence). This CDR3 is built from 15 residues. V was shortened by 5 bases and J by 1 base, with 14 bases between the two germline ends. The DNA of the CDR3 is TGTGCCAGCAGCCCTGCCCGCGGGGGGAACACTGAAGCTTTCTTT. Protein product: CASSPARGGNTEAFF.

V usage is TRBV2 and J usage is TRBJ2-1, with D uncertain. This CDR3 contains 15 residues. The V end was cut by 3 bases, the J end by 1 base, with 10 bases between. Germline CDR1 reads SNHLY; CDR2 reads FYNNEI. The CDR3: CASSETAASYNEQFF. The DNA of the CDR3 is TGTGCCAGCAGTGAGACGGCAGCGTCCTACAATGAGCAGTTCTTC.

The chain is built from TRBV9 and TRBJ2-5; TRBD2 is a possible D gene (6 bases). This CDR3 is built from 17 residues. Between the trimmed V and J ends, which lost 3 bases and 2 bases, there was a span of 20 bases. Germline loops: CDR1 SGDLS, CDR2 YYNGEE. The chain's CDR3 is CASSAFGGAALQETQYF. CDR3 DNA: TGTGCCAGCAGCGCCTTTGGCGGGGCAGCTCTTCAAGAGACCCAGTACTTC.

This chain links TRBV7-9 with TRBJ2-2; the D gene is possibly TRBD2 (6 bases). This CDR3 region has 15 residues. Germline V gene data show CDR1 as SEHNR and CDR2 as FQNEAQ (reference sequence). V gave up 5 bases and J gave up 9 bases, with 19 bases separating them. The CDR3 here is CASSPHQGGLRELFF. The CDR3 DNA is TGTGCCAGCAGCCCCCACCAGGGAGGCCTCCGGGAGCTGTTTTTT.